In this sample, the clone carrying this TCR beta chain turned up a few times. Its antigen is not identified. This specimen comes from a study of blood T cells in healthy people across ages. At the level of the study: Template switching recovered approximately one barcoded beta molecule for every two T cells.

Germline CDR1 SEHNR, CDR2 FQNEAQ (reference sequence). CDR3 length equals 16 residues. V lost 4 bases and J lost 6; bases outside the gene matches: 9. A J-beta primer mix and a sample-barcoded 5' primer were used in a second PCR of about 6 to 12 cycles. The study obtained at least 3 million CDR3-containing paired-end reads from every sample. TCRdb called the 5' RACE reads again in MiXCR, with one record for every CDR3 protein. The sample includes some 290,000 distinct CDR3 sequences, around 30% of them seen just once. Overall study results and limits: A roughly linear fall in TCR beta diversity per million T cells was seen with increasing age. Strong correlation linked observed beta diversity and percent naive T cells.

The chain has TRBV7-9 and TRBJ2-1, with 10 bases that match TRBD1. This clonotype was obtained from a woman between 70 and 85 years old in good health. Specimen: blood. CDR3 sequence reads: CASSSRRTGGINEQFF. In nucleotides, the CDR3 is TGTGCCAGCAGCTCACGTCGGACAGGGGGGATCAATGAGCAGTTCTTC. Supplemented by reference TRBV7-9 and TRBJ2-1, the full variable domain reads DTGVSQNPRHKITKRGQNVTFRCDPISEHNRLYWYRQTLGQGPEFLTYFQNEAQLEKSRLLSDRFSAERPKGSFSTLEIQRTEQGDSAMYLCASSSRRTGGINEQFFGPGTRLTVL.